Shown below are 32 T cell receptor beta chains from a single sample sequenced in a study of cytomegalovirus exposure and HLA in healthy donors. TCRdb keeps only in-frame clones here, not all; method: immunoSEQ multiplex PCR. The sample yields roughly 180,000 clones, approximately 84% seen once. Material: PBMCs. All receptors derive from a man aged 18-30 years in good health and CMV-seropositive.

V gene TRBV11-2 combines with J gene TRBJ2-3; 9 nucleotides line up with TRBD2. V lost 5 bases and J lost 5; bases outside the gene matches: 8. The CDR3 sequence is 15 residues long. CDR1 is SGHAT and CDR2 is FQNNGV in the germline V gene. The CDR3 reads CASSPRAGGQDTQYF. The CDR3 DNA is TGTGCCAGCAGCCCCAGAGCGGGAGGCCAAGATACGCAGTATTTT.

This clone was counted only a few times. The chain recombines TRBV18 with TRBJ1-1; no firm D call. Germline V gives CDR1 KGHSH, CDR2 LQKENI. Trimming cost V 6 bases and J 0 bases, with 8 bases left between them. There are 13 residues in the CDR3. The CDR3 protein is CASSPDMNTEAFF. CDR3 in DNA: TGTGCCAGCTCTCCAGACATGAACACTGAAGCTTTCTTT.

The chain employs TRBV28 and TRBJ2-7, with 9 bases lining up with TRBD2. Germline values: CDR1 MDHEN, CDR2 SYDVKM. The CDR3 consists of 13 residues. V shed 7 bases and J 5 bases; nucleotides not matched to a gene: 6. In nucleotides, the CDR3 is TGTGCCAGCATTCCGACTAGCGGCCACGAGCAGTACTTC. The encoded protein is CASIPTSGHEQYF.

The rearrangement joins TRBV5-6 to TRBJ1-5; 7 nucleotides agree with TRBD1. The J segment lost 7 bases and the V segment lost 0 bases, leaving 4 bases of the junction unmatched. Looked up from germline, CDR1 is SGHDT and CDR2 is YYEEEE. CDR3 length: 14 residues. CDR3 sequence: CASSLGWDRQPQHF. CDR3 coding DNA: TGTGCCAGCAGCTTGGGGTGGGACAGACAGCCCCAGCATTTT. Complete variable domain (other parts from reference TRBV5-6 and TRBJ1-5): DAGVTQSPTHLIKTRGQQVTLRCSPKSGHDTVSWYQQALGQGPQFIFQYYEEEERQRGNFPDRFSGHQFPNYSSELNVNALLLGDSALYLCASSLGWDRQPQHFGDGTRLSIL.

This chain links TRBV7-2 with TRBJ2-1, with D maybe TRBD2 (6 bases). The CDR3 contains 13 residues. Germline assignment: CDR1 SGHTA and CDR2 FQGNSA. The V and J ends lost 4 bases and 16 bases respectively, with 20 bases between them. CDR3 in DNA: TGTGCCAGCAGCTCTCGACTAGTTCGGGGTGGTTTCTTC. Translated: CASSSRLVRGGFF.

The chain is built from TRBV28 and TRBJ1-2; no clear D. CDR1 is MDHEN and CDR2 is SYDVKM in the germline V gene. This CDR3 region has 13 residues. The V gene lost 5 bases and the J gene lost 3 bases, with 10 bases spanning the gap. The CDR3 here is CASSLPGDYGYTF. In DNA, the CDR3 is TGTGCCAGCAGTCTCCCCGGGGACTATGGCTACACCTTC.

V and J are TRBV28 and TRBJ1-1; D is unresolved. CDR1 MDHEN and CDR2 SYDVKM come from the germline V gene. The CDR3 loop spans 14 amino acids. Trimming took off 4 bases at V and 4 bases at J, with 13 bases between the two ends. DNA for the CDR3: TGTGCCAGCAGTTCCCTTTTCGGTCGCACTGAAGCTTTCTTT. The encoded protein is CASSSLFGRTEAFF.

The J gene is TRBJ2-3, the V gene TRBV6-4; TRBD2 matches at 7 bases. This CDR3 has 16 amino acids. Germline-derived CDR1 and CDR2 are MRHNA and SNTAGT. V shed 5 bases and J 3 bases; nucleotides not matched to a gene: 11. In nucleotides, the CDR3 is TGTGCCAGCAGTCTACGATGGGAGGGCGGGACAGATACGCAGTATTTT. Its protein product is CASSLRWEGGTDTQYF.

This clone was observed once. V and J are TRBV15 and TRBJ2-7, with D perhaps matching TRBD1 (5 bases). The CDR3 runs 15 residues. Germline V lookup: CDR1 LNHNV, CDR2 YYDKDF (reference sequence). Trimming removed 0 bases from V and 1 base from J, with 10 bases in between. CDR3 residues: CATSRDARGSYEQYF. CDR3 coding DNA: TGTGCCACCAGCAGAGATGCTAGGGGTTCCTACGAGCAGTACTTC.

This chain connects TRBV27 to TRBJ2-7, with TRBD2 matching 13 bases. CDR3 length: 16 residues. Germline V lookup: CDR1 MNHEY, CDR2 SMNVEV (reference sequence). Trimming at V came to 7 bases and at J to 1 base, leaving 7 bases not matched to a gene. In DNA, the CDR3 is TGTGCCAGCAAAACTAGCGGGAGGGGAGTATCCTACGAGCAGTACTTC. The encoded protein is CASKTSGRGVSYEQYF.

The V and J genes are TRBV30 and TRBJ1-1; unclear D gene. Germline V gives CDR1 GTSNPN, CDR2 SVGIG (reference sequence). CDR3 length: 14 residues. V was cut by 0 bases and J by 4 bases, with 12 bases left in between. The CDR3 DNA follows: TGTGCCTGGAGTGTAACCTCGCGGGGCACTGAAGCTTTCTTT. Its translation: CAWSVTSRGTEAFF.

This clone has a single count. The CDR3 DNA reads as TGTGCCAGCAGCGTAGCTGGGACAGGGGGAGAGCAGTTCTTC. Residues: CASSVAGTGGEQFF. The J gene is TRBJ2-1, the V gene TRBV9, with 11 bases that match TRBD1. Germline CDR1 and CDR2: SGDLS and YYNGEE. V lost 0 bases, J lost 10 bases, and 3 bases stayed unmatched. The CDR3 is 14 residues long.

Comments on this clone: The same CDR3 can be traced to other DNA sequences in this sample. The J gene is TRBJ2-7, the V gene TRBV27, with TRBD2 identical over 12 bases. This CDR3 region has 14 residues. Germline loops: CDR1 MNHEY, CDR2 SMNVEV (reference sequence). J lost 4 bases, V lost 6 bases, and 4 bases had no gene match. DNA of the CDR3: TGTGCCAGCAGCCCTAGCGGGAGGGGATACGAGCAGTACTTC. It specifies CASSPSGRGYEQYF.

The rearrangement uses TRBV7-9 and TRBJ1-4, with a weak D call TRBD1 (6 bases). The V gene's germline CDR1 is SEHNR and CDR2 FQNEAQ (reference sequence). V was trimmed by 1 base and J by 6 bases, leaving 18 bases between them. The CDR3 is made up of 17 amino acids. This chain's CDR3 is CASSLDRAGGPHEKLFF. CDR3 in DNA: TGTGCCAGCAGCTTAGACAGGGCTGGGGGCCCCCATGAAAAACTGTTTTTT.

In DNA form, the CDR3 reads TGTGCCAGCTCACCAGGCGGGTGGCCCTACGAGCAGTACTTC. Protein sequence: CASSPGGWPYEQYF. The V and J genes are TRBV18 and TRBJ2-7; tentative D call: TRBD2 (5 bases). The CDR3 length is 14 residues. Germline CDR1 KGHSH, CDR2 LQKENI. The ends were cut back, 2 bases at V and 2 bases at J, with 10 bases in the middle.

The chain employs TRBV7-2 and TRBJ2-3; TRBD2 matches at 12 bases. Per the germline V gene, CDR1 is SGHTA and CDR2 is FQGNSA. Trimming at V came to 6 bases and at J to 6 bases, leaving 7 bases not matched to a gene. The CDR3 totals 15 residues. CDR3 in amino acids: CASSPTSGGFDTQYF. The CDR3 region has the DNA TGTGCCAGCAGTCCTACTAGCGGGGGGTTTGATACGCAGTATTTT.

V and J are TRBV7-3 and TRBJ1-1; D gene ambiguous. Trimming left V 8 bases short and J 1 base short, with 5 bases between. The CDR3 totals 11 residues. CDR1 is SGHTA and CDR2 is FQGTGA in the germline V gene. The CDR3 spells CASAENTEAFF. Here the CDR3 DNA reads TGTGCCAGCGCGGAGAACACTGAAGCTTTCTTT.

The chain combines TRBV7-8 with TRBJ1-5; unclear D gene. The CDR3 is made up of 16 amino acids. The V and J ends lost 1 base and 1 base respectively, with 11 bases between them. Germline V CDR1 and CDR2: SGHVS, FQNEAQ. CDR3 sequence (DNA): TGTGCCAGCAGCTTAGGTTCGGCGGTAAGCAATCAGCCCCAGCATTTT. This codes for CASSLGSAVSNQPQHF.

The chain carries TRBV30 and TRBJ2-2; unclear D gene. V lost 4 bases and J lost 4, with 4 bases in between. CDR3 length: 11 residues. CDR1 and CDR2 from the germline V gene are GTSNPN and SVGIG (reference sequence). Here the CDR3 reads CAWMRTGELFF. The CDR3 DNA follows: TGTGCCTGGATGCGCACCGGGGAGCTGTTTTTT.

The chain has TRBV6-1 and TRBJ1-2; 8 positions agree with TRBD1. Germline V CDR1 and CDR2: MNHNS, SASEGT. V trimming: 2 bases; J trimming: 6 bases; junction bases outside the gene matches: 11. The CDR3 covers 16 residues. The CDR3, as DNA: TGTGCCAGCAGTGAATGGGTGGGGGCAGGGGGCGATGGCTACACCTTC. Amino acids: CASSEWVGAGGDGYTF.

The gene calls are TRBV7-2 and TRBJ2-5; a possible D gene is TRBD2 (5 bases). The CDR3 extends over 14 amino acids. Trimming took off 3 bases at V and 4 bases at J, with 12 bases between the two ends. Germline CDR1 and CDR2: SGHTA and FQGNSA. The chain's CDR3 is CASSFNLAGETQYF. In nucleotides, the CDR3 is TGTGCCAGCAGCTTCAACCTAGCAGGAGAGACCCAGTACTTC.

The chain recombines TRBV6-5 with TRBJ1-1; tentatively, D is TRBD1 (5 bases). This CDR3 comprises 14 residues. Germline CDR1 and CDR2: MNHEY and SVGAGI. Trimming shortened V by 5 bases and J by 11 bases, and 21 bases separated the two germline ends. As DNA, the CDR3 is TGTGCCAGCAGTCCCGGGAGGGTGGGGGTTTTGGCTTTCTTT. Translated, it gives CASSPGRVGVLAFF.

CDR3 nucleotides: TGTGCCAGCAGCCAGCTATTGCCCGTAGCGGGAGGATCAGATACGCAGTATTTT. This codes for CASSQLLPVAGGSDTQYF. This chain uses TRBV14 with TRBJ2-3; TRBD2 aligns across 10 bases. V trimming: 3 bases; J trimming: 4 bases; junction bases outside the gene matches: 13. Germline V gene sequence: CDR1 SGHDN, CDR2 FVKESK. This CDR3 region has 18 residues. Full variable domain (rest looked up from reference TRBV14 and TRBJ2-3): EAGVTQFPSHSVIEKGQTVTLRCDPISGHDNLYWYRRVMGKEIKFLLHFVKESKQDESGMPNNRFLAERTGGTYSTLKVQPAELEDSGVYFCASSQLLPVAGGSDTQYFGPGTRLTVL.

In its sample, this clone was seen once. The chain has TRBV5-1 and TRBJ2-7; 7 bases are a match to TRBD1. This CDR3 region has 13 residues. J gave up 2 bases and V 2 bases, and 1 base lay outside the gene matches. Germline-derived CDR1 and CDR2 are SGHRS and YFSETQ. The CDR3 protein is CASSLGGPYEQYF. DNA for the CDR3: TGCGCCAGCAGCTTAGGGGGCCCCTACGAGCAGTACTTC.

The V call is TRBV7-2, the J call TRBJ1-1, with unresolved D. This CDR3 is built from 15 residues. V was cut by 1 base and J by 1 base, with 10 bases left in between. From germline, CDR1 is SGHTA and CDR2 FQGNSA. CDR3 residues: CASSLGAPPNTEAFF. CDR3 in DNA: TGTGCCAGCAGCTTAGGAGCTCCCCCGAACACTGAAGCTTTCTTT.

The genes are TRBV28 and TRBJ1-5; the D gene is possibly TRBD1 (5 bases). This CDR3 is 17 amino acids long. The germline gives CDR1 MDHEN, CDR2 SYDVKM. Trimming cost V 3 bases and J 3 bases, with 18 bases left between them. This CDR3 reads CASSFSSLRDFNQPQHF. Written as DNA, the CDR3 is TGTGCCAGCAGTTTTAGTTCGCTTCGGGACTTCAATCAGCCCCAGCATTTT.

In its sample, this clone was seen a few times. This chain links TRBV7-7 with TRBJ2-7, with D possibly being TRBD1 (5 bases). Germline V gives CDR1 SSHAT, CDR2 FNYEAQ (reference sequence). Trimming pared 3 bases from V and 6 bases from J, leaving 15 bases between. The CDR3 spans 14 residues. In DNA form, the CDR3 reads TGTGCCAGCAGCTTGGACACAAACACTGCCGAGCAGTACTTC. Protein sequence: CASSLDTNTAEQYF.

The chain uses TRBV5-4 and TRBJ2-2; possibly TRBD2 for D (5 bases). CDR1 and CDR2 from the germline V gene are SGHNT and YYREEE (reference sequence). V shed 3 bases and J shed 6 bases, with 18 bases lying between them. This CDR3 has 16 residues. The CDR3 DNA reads TGTGCCAGCAGCTCGCCATCAGCGGCCCCGTCCGGGGAGCTGTTTTTT. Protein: CASSSPSAAPSGELFF.

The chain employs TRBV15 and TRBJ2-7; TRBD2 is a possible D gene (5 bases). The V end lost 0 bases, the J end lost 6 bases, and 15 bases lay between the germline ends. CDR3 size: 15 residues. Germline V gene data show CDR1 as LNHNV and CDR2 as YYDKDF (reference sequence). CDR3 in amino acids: CATSRDRGKWGEQYF. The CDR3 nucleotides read TGTGCCACCAGCAGAGATCGAGGGAAGTGGGGCGAGCAGTACTTC.

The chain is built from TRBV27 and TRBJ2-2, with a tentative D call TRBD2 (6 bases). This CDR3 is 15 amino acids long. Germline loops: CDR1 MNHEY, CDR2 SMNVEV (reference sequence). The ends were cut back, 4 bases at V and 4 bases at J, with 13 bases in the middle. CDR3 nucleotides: TGTGCCAGCAGTTGGGGGAGGTTCGGCACCGGGGAGCTGTTTTTT. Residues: CASSWGRFGTGELFF.

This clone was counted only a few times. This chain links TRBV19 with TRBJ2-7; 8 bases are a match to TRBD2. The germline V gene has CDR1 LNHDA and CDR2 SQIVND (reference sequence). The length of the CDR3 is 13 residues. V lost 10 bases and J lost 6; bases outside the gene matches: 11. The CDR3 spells CATGGGLVTEQYF. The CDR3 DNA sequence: TGTGCCACTGGGGGGGGACTAGTCACCGAGCAGTACTTC.

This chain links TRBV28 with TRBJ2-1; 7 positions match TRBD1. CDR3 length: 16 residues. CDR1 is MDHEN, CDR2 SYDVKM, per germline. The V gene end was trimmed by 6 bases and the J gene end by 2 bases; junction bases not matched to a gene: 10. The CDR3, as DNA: TGTGCCAGCAGCGTGGCCCAGGGGGTCCCCTACAATGAGCAGTTCTTC. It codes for CASSVAQGVPYNEQFF. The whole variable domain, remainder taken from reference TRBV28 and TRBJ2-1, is DVKVTQSSRYLVKRTGEKVFLECVQDMDHENMFWYRQDPGLGLRLIYFSYDVKMKEKGDIPEGYSVSREKKERFSLILESASTNQTSMYLCASSVAQGVPYNEQFFGPGTRLTVL.